The 32 T cell receptor beta chains below all came from one sample that was sequenced in a study of blood T cell repertoires in COVID-19. This table comes from immunoSEQ multiplex PCR, and its TCRdb copy is limited to in-frame clones, with some not included. The sample holds 100,000 or so clones; under 90% are singletons and the top ten take less than 45%. The sequencing sample was made of peripheral blood. All receptors derive from a man older than 75 with acute or convalescent COVID-19.

This clone was detected only a few times. V is TRBV18 and J is TRBJ2-1; tentative D call: TRBD2 (5 bases). Germline-derived CDR1 and CDR2 are KGHSH and LQKENI. CDR3 length equals 14 residues. The V end lost 4 bases, the J end lost 2 bases, and 9 bases lay between the germline ends. CDR3 DNA sequence: TGTGCCAGCTCACTCTCCGGGACCTACAATGAGCAGTTCTTC. This gives the protein CASSLSGTYNEQFF.

The rearrangement links TRBV6-5 to TRBJ2-2; 8 nucleotides match TRBD1. J was trimmed by 0 bases and V by 2 bases; bases with no gene match: 2. Germline V gene lookup returns CDR1 MNHEY and CDR2 SVGAGI. The CDR3 totals 16 residues. The CDR3 loop reads CASSYQTGANTGELFF. Written as DNA, the CDR3 is TGTGCCAGCAGTTACCAGACAGGGGCGAACACCGGGGAGCTGTTTTTT.

This clone has only a few counts. This rearrangement joins TRBV19 to TRBJ1-2, with 7 bases lining up with TRBD1. The junction had 9 bases not matched to a gene; V was cut back by 1 base and J by 7 bases. CDR1 and CDR2 (germline): LNHDA, SQIVND (reference sequence). This CDR3 is 15 amino acids long. The CDR3 spells CASSIANQDRTGYTF. The CDR3 bases are TGTGCCAGTAGTATAGCAAACCAGGACAGGACTGGCTACACCTTC. Full variable domain (rest looked up from reference TRBV19 and TRBJ1-2): DGGITQSPKYLFRKEGQNVTLSCEQNLNHDAMYWYRQDPGQGLRLIYYSQIVNDFQKGDIAEGYSVSREKKESFPLTVTSAQKNPTAFYLCASSIANQDRTGYTFGSGTRLTVV.

V usage is TRBV7-2 and J usage is TRBJ1-2; possibly TRBD1 for D (5 bases). Germline V CDR1 and CDR2: SGHTA, FQGNSA. V lost 4 bases and J lost 4, with 13 bases in between. The CDR3 length is 14 residues. The CDR3 coding sequence is TGTGCCAGCAGCTCTCGCAGGGAATCCTATGGCTACACCTTC. It encodes CASSSRRESYGYTF.

The rearrangement uses TRBV19 and TRBJ1-5; D is possibly TRBD1 (6 bases). Germline V lookup: CDR1 LNHDA, CDR2 SQIVND (reference sequence). This CDR3 comprises 12 residues. The V gene lost 7 bases and the J gene lost 6 bases, with 10 bases spanning the gap. The DNA for the CDR3 is TGTGCCAGTAACTTCAGGGGTCAGCCCCAGCATTTT. It is translated as CASNFRGQPQHF.

The rearrangement links TRBV3-1 (or the pseudogene TRBV3-2) to TRBJ2-3, with 9 bases that match TRBD1. Germline lookup yields CDR1 LGHDT and CDR2 YNNKEL (reference sequence). The CDR3 is 14 residues long. Unmatched junction bases numbered 2, after V lost 3 bases and J lost 4 bases. Here the CDR3 DNA reads TGTGCCAGCAGCCACGGACAGGGGTCAGATACGCAGTATTTT. The encoded protein is CASSHGQGSDTQYF.

This chain uses TRBV7-8 with TRBJ2-2; D possibly corresponds to TRBD1 (5 bases). This CDR3 spans 15 amino acids. V lost 6 bases to trimming and J lost 6 bases, with 17 bases between them. CDR1 and CDR2 from the germline V gene are SGHVS and FQNEAQ. This CDR3 is CASSRTRVASGELFF. The DNA of the CDR3 is TGTGCCAGCAGTCGGACACGGGTCGCGTCCGGGGAGCTGTTTTTT.

V gene TRBV5-5 combines with J gene TRBJ1-2; D may be TRBD1 (5 bases). Germline CDR1 and CDR2: SGHKS and YYEKEE (reference sequence). The CDR3 extends over 14 amino acids. The germline V and J ends were trimmed by 2 bases and 3 bases, with 11 bases remaining between them. The CDR3 region has the DNA TGTGCCAGCAGCTTTAGGGGCAGCGACTATGGCTACACCTTC. This translates into CASSFRGSDYGYTF.

V is TRBV27 and J is TRBJ1-1, with D perhaps TRBD1 (5 bases). The CDR3 length is 17 residues. The germline CDR1 and CDR2 sequences are MNHEY and SMNVEV (reference sequence). The V and J ends lost 1 base and 0 bases respectively, with 15 bases between them. CDR3 protein: CASSLFNKGRMNTEAFF. CDR3 coding DNA: TGTGCCAGCAGTTTATTCAATAAGGGGAGGATGAACACTGAAGCTTTCTTT.

The rearrangement uses TRBV19 and TRBJ2-1; D possibly corresponds to TRBD2 (6 bases). Trimming took 6 bases from V and 0 from J, leaving 15 bases between them. The CDR3 runs to 16 residues. CDR1 LNHDA and CDR2 SQIVND come from the germline V gene (reference sequence). CDR3 DNA sequence: TGTGCCAGTAGAAAGGAGGGGACCGGCTCCTACAATGAGCAGTTCTTC. This encodes CASRKEGTGSYNEQFF.

The chain carries TRBV2 and TRBJ1-2; 7 nucleotides match TRBD1. The ends lost 7 bases at V and 11 bases at J; junction bases unmatched: 13. CDR3 length equals 13 residues. Germline V gene lookup returns CDR1 SNHLY and CDR2 FYNNEI. CDR3 loop: CASTLQGSASYTF. DNA for the CDR3: TGTGCCAGCACCCTACAGGGGTCCGCTTCTTACACCTTC.

The chain employs TRBV5-1 and TRBJ2-7; TRBD2 aligns across 8 bases. Per germline, CDR1 SGHRS and CDR2 YFSETQ. The CDR3 sequence is 16 residues long. V lost 0 bases to trimming and J lost 2 bases; unmatched junction nucleotides: 7. The CDR3 loop is CASSLGAAGGPYEQYF. CDR3 DNA: TGCGCCAGCAGCTTGGGGGCGGCGGGAGGCCCCTACGAGCAGTACTTC.

The CDR3 bases are TGCGCCAGCAGCTTGGCACAGATCTACGAGCAGTACTTC. This encodes CASSLAQIYEQYF. The chain is built from TRBV5-1 and TRBJ2-7; no clear D gene. Trimming took off 0 bases at V and 3 bases at J, with 7 bases between the two ends. The CDR3 extends over 13 amino acids. From germline, CDR1 is SGHRS and CDR2 YFSETQ.

This chain links TRBV27 with TRBJ2-2; no clear D. Germline CDR1 and CDR2: MNHEY and SMNVEV (reference sequence). This CDR3 spans 15 amino acids. V lost 5 bases and J lost 4, with 14 bases in between. CDR3 loop: CASSGLGRGTGELFF. The CDR3 coding sequence is TGTGCCAGCAGTGGCCTAGGCCGTGGCACCGGGGAGCTGTTTTTT.

The chain is built from TRBV18 and TRBJ1-4; 7 bases map to TRBD1. Trimming removed 3 bases from V and 6 bases from J; junction bases left unmatched: 7. This CDR3 region has 15 residues. CDR1 and CDR2 from the germline V gene are KGHSH and LQKENI. The CDR3 coding sequence is TGTGCCAGCTCACCGCAGACAGGGACCGATGAAAAACTGTTTTTT. Protein: CASSPQTGTDEKLFF.

This rearrangement joins TRBV2 to TRBJ1-4, with TRBD1 identical over 7 bases. V shed 4 bases and J 8 bases; nucleotides not matched to a gene: 13. Germline assignment: CDR1 SNHLY and CDR2 FYNNEI. The CDR3 spans 16 residues. Here the CDR3 reads CASSVAGGLFGEKLFF. The CDR3 bases are TGTGCCAGCAGTGTGGCAGGGGGTCTCTTTGGGGAAAAACTGTTTTTT.

V is TRBV27 and J is TRBJ1-4; D perhaps matches TRBD1 (6 bases). Trimming cost V 6 bases and J 3 bases, with 11 bases left between them. The CDR3 spans 14 residues. From germline, CDR1 is MNHEY and CDR2 SMNVEV (reference sequence). Here the CDR3 DNA reads TGTGCCAGCAGCCCGGGACACTCTAATGAAAAACTGTTTTTT. Translation gives CASSPGHSNEKLFF.

In its sample, this clone was seen once. The rearrangement uses TRBV19 and TRBJ2-1; perhaps TRBD1 as D (5 bases). Trimming left V 3 bases short and J 7 bases short, with 13 bases between. The CDR3 totals 14 residues. Per the germline V gene, CDR1 is LNHDA and CDR2 is SQIVND (reference sequence). This CDR3 is CASSIAAGRNEQFF. The CDR3 bases are TGTGCCAGTAGTATTGCGGCAGGGCGGAATGAGCAGTTCTTC.

This clone was found once. This chain joins TRBV5-4 and TRBJ1-1; maybe TRBD1 (6 bases). Germline-derived CDR1 and CDR2 are SGHNT and YYREEE (reference sequence). Trimming shortened V by 2 bases and J by 7 bases, and 15 bases separated the two germline ends. The length of the CDR3 is 14 residues. The CDR3 DNA sequence: TGTGCCAGCAGCTTACTCGGACGGACAGATGAAGCTTTCTTT. It specifies CASSLLGRTDEAFF.

The rearrangement uses TRBV29-1 and TRBJ2-7; 10 nucleotides align to TRBD1. Looked up from germline, CDR1 is SQVTM and CDR2 is ANQGSEA. This CDR3 region has 15 residues. Trimming cost V 4 bases and J 5 bases; bases outside gene matches: 11. In DNA form, the CDR3 reads TGCAGCGTTGGGACCGGGACAGGGGATGTTCACGAGCAGTACTTC. Translation gives CSVGTGTGDVHEQYF.

This clone is a singleton in its sample. The V and J genes are TRBV28 and TRBJ1-5; possible D gene TRBD1, 5 bases. CDR3 size: 13 residues. With 8 bases removed from V and 1 base from J, the gap between germline ends came to 9 bases. Germline V gene sequence: CDR1 MDHEN, CDR2 SYDVKM. The CDR3 DNA is TGTGCCAGCCGATCAGGGAGCAATCAGCCCCAGCATTTT. Translated: CASRSGSNQPQHF.

This clone occurred once. The chain links TRBV7-6 to TRBJ1-1, with D maybe TRBD1 (5 bases). Trimming cost V 1 base and J 5 bases, with 17 bases left between them. Germline-derived CDR1 and CDR2 are SGHVS and FNYEAQ. The CDR3 runs to 16 residues. The CDR3 reads CASSLGSGWPTTEAFF. The DNA for the CDR3 is TGTGCCAGCAGCTTAGGATCAGGGTGGCCTACGACTGAAGCTTTCTTT.

This chain links TRBV6-2 or TRBV6-3 with TRBJ2-1; D unresolved. The ends were cut back, 2 bases at V and 4 bases at J, with 12 bases in the middle. This CDR3 has 15 amino acids. Looked up from germline, CDR1 is MNHEY and CDR2 is SVGEGT. The CDR3 DNA is TGTGCCAGCAGTTACGGTAGCCCGGTTTACAATGAGCAGTTCTTC. This encodes CASSYGSPVYNEQFF.

The V gene is TRBV6-5, the J gene TRBJ2-7; weak D call: TRBD1 (6 bases). V lost 4 bases to trimming and J lost 1 base, with 11 bases between them. The germline CDR1 and CDR2 sequences are MNHEY and SVGAGI. The CDR3 is made up of 14 amino acids. CDR3 amino acids: CASSLTGPSYEQYF. Written as DNA, the CDR3 is TGTGCCAGCAGTTTGACAGGACCATCCTACGAGCAGTACTTC.

The genes are TRBV11-2 and TRBJ1-3; tentative D call: TRBD1 (6 bases). Trimming stripped 5 bases from V and 0 bases from J, with 14 bases between. This CDR3 is built from 16 residues. CDR1 and CDR2 from the germline V gene are SGHAT and FQNNGV. CDR3 sequence reads: CASSHAGAISGNTIYF. The CDR3 coding sequence is TGTGCCAGCAGCCATGCGGGGGCCATCTCTGGAAACACCATATATTTT. Full variable domain (remainder filled in from reference TRBV11-2 and TRBJ1-3): EAGVAQSPRYKIIEKRQSVAFWCNPISGHATLYWYQQILGQGPKLLIQFQNNGVVDDSQLPKDRFSAERLKGVDSTLKIQPAKLEDSAVYLCASSHAGAISGNTIYFGEGSWLTVV.

The V gene is TRBV7-2, the J gene TRBJ2-5; 9 bases match TRBD2. The CDR3 loop spans 13 amino acids. Germline-derived CDR1 and CDR2 are SGHTA and FQGNSA. The V and J ends lost 6 bases and 1 base, in that order; junction bases with no gene match: 0. CDR3: CASRTSGQETQYF. The CDR3 DNA follows: TGTGCCAGCAGGACTAGCGGCCAAGAGACCCAGTACTTC.

This rearrangement joins TRBV6-5 to TRBJ2-1; perhaps TRBD2 as D (6 bases). Trimming removed 5 bases at V and 4 bases at J, with 12 bases between. The CDR3 is 14 amino acids. The germline V gene has CDR1 MNHEY and CDR2 SVGAGI. Written as DNA, the CDR3 is TGTGCCAGCAGTCCCGGGACTTTTTACAATGAGCAGTTCTTC. It encodes CASSPGTFYNEQFF.

V is TRBV18 and J is TRBJ2-5; 9 nucleotides line up with TRBD1. Germline assignment: CDR1 KGHSH and CDR2 LQKENI. V trimming: 0 bases; J trimming: 5 bases; junction bases outside the gene matches: 4. The CDR3 runs 15 residues. CDR3 region: CASSPPGTGRETQYF. CDR3 DNA sequence: TGTGCCAGCTCACCACCCGGGACAGGGAGGGAGACCCAGTACTTC.

The chain has TRBV6-6 and TRBJ2-7; D unresolved. CDR3 length: 13 residues. Germline values: CDR1 MNHNY, CDR2 SVGAGI (reference sequence). The V end was cut by 5 bases, the J end by 4 bases, with 12 bases between. The CDR3: CASSPGSAYEQYF. The CDR3 DNA sequence: TGTGCCAGCAGTCCCGGGTCCGCGTACGAGCAGTACTTC.

This clone has just a few counts. The chain uses TRBV6-6 and TRBJ1-1; a weak D match, TRBD1 (6 bases). This CDR3 has 14 amino acids. V was shortened by 7 bases and J by 7 bases, with 19 bases between the two germline ends. CDR1 is MNHNY and CDR2 is SVGAGI in the germline V gene (reference sequence). The CDR3 region has the DNA TGTGCCAGCATAAGTAGACAGGAGGAGAATGAAGCTTTCTTT. Encoded protein: CASISRQEENEAFF.

The rearrangement links TRBV7-3 to TRBJ1-1; 8 bases agree with TRBD1. The CDR3 loop spans 16 amino acids. CDR1 is SGHTA and CDR2 is FQGTGA in the germline V gene. J lost 1 base, V lost 1 base, and 5 bases had no gene match. CDR3 residues: CASSLKSGTGNTEAFF. CDR3 DNA: TGTGCCAGCAGCTTAAAGTCTGGGACAGGGAACACTGAAGCTTTCTTT.

The chain employs TRBV30 and TRBJ1-5; no clear D gene. CDR1 is GTSNPN, CDR2 SVGIG, per germline (reference sequence). CDR3 length: 12 residues. V was pared by 0 bases and J by 6 bases, with 6 bases between. The chain's CDR3 is CAWSVRGQPQHF. In nucleotides, the CDR3 is TGTGCCTGGAGTGTTAGAGGTCAGCCCCAGCATTTT. The full variable domain, completed using reference TRBV30 and TRBJ1-5, is SQTIHQWPATLVQPVGSPLSLECTVEGTSNPNLYWYRQAAGRGLQLLFYSVGIGQISSEVPQNLSASRPQDRQFILSSKKLLLSDSGFYLCAWSVRGQPQHFGDGTRLSIL.